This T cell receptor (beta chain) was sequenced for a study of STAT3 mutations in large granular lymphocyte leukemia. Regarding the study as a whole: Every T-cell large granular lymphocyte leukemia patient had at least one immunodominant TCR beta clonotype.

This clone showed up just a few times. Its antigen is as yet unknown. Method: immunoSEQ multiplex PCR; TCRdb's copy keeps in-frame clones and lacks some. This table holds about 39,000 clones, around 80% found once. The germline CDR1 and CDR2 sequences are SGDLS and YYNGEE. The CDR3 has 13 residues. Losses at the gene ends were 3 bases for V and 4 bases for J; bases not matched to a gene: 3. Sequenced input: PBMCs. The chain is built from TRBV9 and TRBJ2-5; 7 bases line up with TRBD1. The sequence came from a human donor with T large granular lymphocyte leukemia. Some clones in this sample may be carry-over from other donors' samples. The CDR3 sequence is CASSEGQLETQYF. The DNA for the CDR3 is TGTGCCAGCAGCGAGGGACAGCTAGAGACCCAGTACTTC.